Included here is one T cell receptor (beta chain) sequence, with context. Assay used: immunoSEQ multiplex PCR; TCRdb lists only in-frame clones, some missing. The sample consists of 200,000 or so clones, 70% to 85% of them appearing once. The sample comes from a study of blood T cell repertoires in COVID-19. Participants' own reports of clinical history determined their cohort assignment. The V gene end was trimmed by 5 bases and the J gene end by 2 bases; junction bases not matched to a gene: 0. CDR1 is SGHRS and CDR2 is YFSETQ in the germline V gene. This CDR3 has 12 residues. This sequence originates from a man in his sixties who had recovered from COVID-19. The J gene is TRBJ2-7, the V gene TRBV5-1; 8 bases are a match to TRBD1. The specimen was PBMCs or T cells enriched from blood (not recorded which). CDR3 sequence (DNA): TGCGCCAGCAGGGGACAGGCCTACGAGCAGTACTTC. This encodes CASRGQAYEQYF.